This T cell receptor (beta chain) stems from a study of T-cell reconstitution after alpha-beta-depleted transplantation in children. Notes on the study in general: T cells produced anew were the main source of T-cell counts and diversity one year after transplant. Approximately two months post-transplant, alpha-beta T cells reportedly originated from several hundred expanded graft clones.

It was with unique molecular identifiers that the TCRbeta library was prepared. TCRdb analysed the PCR reads with MiXCR anew, one entry per CDR3 protein. The sample consists of about 300,000 distinct CDR3 sequences, almost 8% of them appearing once. V lost 3 bases and J 4 bases, leaving 15 bases between the germline ends. Germline loops: CDR1 DFQATT, CDR2 SNEGSKA (reference sequence). The CDR3 extends over 14 amino acids. This clonotype was observed a handful of times. The antigen remains unidentified. J is TRBJ1-2 and V is TRBV20-1; the D gene is possibly TRBD1 (6 bases). This TCR derives from a female patient between 2 and 15 years old who had a stem cell transplant for Fanconi anemia, so the T cells may come from the graft donor. Sequencing used peripheral blood, obtained 360 days after TCRalphabeta/CD19-depleted stem cell transplant. The CDR3 coding sequence is TGCAGTGCTAGGTGGGGGCGAGGTGGCTATGGCTACACCTTC. This codes for CSARWGRGGYGYTF.